The T cell receptor (beta chain) under discussion was sequenced for a study of blood T cells in healthy people across ages. Germline values: CDR1 LGHDT, CDR2 YNNKEL (reference sequence). Deletions cut 4 bases from V and 8 bases from J, with 14 bases between. The CDR3 contains 14 residues. Alongside a J-beta primer mix, a sample-barcoded 5' primer served in a second PCR lasting about 7 to 11 cycles. TCRdb re-called the 5' RACE reads with MiXCR, one entry per CDR3 protein. The repertoire includes about 1,800,000 distinct CDR3 sequences, 28% of them detected once, and around 7.7% sits in the top ten. Each donor's blood draw was around 10 milliliters of peripheral blood.

The material sequenced was blood. The chain employs TRBV3-1 and TRBJ2-2; D is uncertain. The sequence was collected from a woman aged 25 to 39 in good health. CDR3 sequence: CASSLSQPTGELFF. The DNA for the CDR3 is TGTGCCAGCAGCCTGTCCCAGCCCACTGGGGAGCTGTTTTTT.